One sample yielded the 12 T cell receptor beta chains listed below, sequenced in a study of blood T cell repertoires in COVID-19. Measured with immunoSEQ multiplex PCR; TCRdb has only the in-frame clones, and not every one. The sample yields 100,000 to 150,000 clones, 80% to 90% seen once. Sequencing was performed on peripheral blood. These receptors came from a man aged 45-65 years with active COVID-19.

This sequence joins TRBV5-4 and TRBJ2-7, with 10 bases fitting TRBD2. CDR1 SGHNT and CDR2 YYREEE come from the germline V gene (reference sequence). The CDR3 runs 15 residues. The junction had 10 bases not matched to a gene; V was cut back by 7 bases and J by 3 bases. The CDR3 loop is CASSAGGVNYYEQYF. The CDR3 bases are TGTGCCAGCTCAGCGGGGGGGGTCAATTACTACGAGCAGTACTTC.

The rearrangement joins TRBV5-1 to TRBJ1-3; D ambiguous. The CDR3 loop spans 16 amino acids. Germline loops: CDR1 SGHRS, CDR2 YFSETQ. With 3 bases removed from V and 0 bases from J, the gap between germline ends came to 13 bases. CDR3 bases: TGCGCCAGCAGCTCGACAATAGGAAGCTCTGGAAACACCATATATTTT. This sequence encodes CASSSTIGSSGNTIYF. The variable domain in full, completed from reference TRBV5-1 and TRBJ1-3, reads KAGVTQTPRYLIKTRGQQVTLSCSPISGHRSVSWYQQTPGQGLQFLFEYFSETQRNKGNFPGRFSGRQFSNSRSEMNVSTLELGDSALYLCASSSTIGSSGNTIYFGEGSWLTVV.

The sample holds one count of this clone. The chain employs TRBV12-5 and TRBJ2-1; 12 bases line up with TRBD2. The CDR3 runs to 18 residues. Trimming cost V 0 bases and J 5 bases; bases outside gene matches: 8. The germline V gene encodes CDR1 LGHNT and CDR2 FRNRAP. CDR3 DNA: TGTGCTAGTGGTTTGGTCCGAAAGCGACTAGCGGGGGACAATGAGCAGTTCTTC. This encodes CASGLVRKRLAGDNEQFF.

This clone was detected only once. This chain uses TRBV30 with TRBJ2-1; D gene ambiguous. Germline values: CDR1 GTSNPN, CDR2 SVGIG (reference sequence). The CDR3 contains 11 residues. Trimming removed 2 bases from V and 4 bases from J, with 3 bases in between. The CDR3 DNA sequence: TGTGCCTGGAGTCTATACAATGAGCAGTTCTTC. Residues: CAWSLYNEQFF. The entire variable domain, with the rest obtained from reference TRBV30 and TRBJ2-1, is as follows: SQTIHQWPATLVQPVGSPLSLECTVEGTSNPNLYWYRQAAGRGLQLLFYSVGIGQISSEVPQNLSASRPQDRQFILSSKKLLLSDSGFYLCAWSLYNEQFFGPGTRLTVL.

The V and J genes are TRBV19 and TRBJ1-3, with TRBD1 identical over 8 bases. This CDR3 spans 15 amino acids. Losses at the gene ends were 3 bases for V and 2 bases for J; bases not matched to a gene: 3. CDR1 and CDR2 (germline): LNHDA, SQIVND (reference sequence). CDR3 sequence (DNA): TGTGCCAGTAGTATCCCGACAGGGGCTGGAAACACCATATATTTT. Protein: CASSIPTGAGNTIYF.

This chain uses TRBV19 with TRBJ1-2; unclear D gene. V lost 7 bases and J 6 bases, leaving 21 bases between the germline ends. There are 15 residues in the CDR3. Germline-derived CDR1 and CDR2 are LNHDA and SQIVND (reference sequence). In DNA, the CDR3 is TGTGCCAGTAATGAATGGACGCCCGGGAGGGATGGCTACACCTTC. It translates to CASNEWTPGRDGYTF.

This chain connects TRBV7-9 to TRBJ1-2; D not certain. Germline CDR1 is SEHNR and CDR2 is FQNEAQ (reference sequence). Trimming shortened V by 1 base and J by 0 bases, and 6 bases separated the two germline ends. CDR3 length: 14 amino acids. CDR3: CASSLGGTNYGYTF. The CDR3 region has the DNA TGTGCCAGCAGCTTAGGAGGGACTAACTATGGCTACACCTTC.

The gene calls are TRBV5-1 and TRBJ1-1; D is perhaps TRBD1 (6 bases). This CDR3 has 16 residues. Trimming left V 0 bases short and J 0 bases short, with 12 bases between. Germline CDR1 and CDR2: SGHRS and YFSETQ. For the CDR3, the DNA is TGCGCCAGCAGCTTGGCCTTTGGGGACATGAACACTGAAGCTTTCTTT. It specifies CASSLAFGDMNTEAFF.

This rearrangement joins TRBV24-1 to TRBJ1-1, with 7 nucleotides matching TRBD1. V lost 1 base, J lost 10 bases, and 2 bases stayed unmatched. This CDR3 spans 12 amino acids. CDR1 is KGHDR and CDR2 is SFDVKD in the germline V gene. The CDR3 here is CATSDFTGAAFF. Here the CDR3 DNA reads TGTGCCACCAGTGATTTTACAGGGGCAGCTTTCTTT.

The chain has TRBV7-2 and TRBJ2-1, with a tentative D call TRBD2 (5 bases). Germline V gives CDR1 SGHTA, CDR2 FQGNSA. The CDR3 length is 15 residues. The germline V and J ends were trimmed by 4 bases and 6 bases, with 16 bases remaining between them. DNA of the CDR3: TGTGCCAGCAGCTCCCAAGCGGCCGCGGGCAATGAGCAGTTCTTC. This encodes CASSSQAAAGNEQFF.

The genes are TRBV18 and TRBJ1-2, with D maybe TRBD1 (6 bases). Germline CDR1 reads KGHSH; CDR2 reads LQKENI. Trimming took 2 bases from V and 2 from J, leaving 12 bases between them. CDR3 length: 15 amino acids. CDR3 in amino acids: CASSPGGGANYGYTF. In DNA, the CDR3 is TGTGCCAGCTCACCAGGTGGGGGCGCAAACTATGGCTACACCTTC.

This clone was seen just once. The chain combines TRBV4-1 with TRBJ2-4, with TRBD2 identical over 8 bases. The germline CDR1 and CDR2 sequences are MGHRA and YSYEKL. CDR3 length: 17 residues. Trimming cost V 4 bases and J 1 base; bases outside gene matches: 9. The CDR3 reads CASSPKSGGEAKNIQYF. The CDR3 coding sequence is TGCGCCAGCAGCCCCAAGTCCGGGGGGGAGGCCAAAAACATTCAGTACTTC.